This note documents a single TCR beta chain sequence. Per the germline V gene, CDR1 is LNHDA and CDR2 is SQIVND (reference sequence). V lost 5 bases and J lost 5; bases outside the gene matches: 5. This CDR3 has 15 residues. This specimen comes from a study of cytomegalovirus exposure and HLA in healthy donors. PCR involved 60 Vbeta and 13 Jbeta primers. Clones were read by immunoSEQ multiplex PCR, and TCRdb kept only the in-frame ones, dropping some. The listing records 80,000 or so clones. All donors participated as healthy donors of bone marrow. The source material was PBMCs. V is TRBV19 and J is TRBJ2-1, with 11 bases lining up with TRBD2. The sequence came from a woman aged 25-40 years in good health and CMV-seronegative. CDR3 amino acids: CASSALAGDDNEQFF. As DNA, the CDR3 is TGTGCCAGTAGTGCACTAGCGGGGGACGACAATGAGCAGTTCTTC.